Below, 32 T cell receptor beta chains from the same sample are listed, as sequenced in a study of CD8+CD57+ T cells in acquired aplastic anemia. Both TCR beta VDJ combination and CDR3 sequence profiling were carried out. Genomic DNA was the template for this profiling. TCRdb independently ran MiXCR on the reads; one entry per CDR3 protein. In the table there are 95,000 to 120,000 distinct CDR3 sequences, around 49% of which are singletons. Sequencing used sorted CD4+, CD8+, or CD8+CD57+ T cells (not recorded which) from PBMCs. All receptors derive from a human donor in good health, serving as a control.

Here the CDR3 DNA reads TGTGCCAGTAGGCCTCCGGGACAGGGAAACGTCGACGAGCAGTACTTC. This translates into CASRPPGQGNVDEQYF. The chain recombines TRBV19 with TRBJ2-7, with 9 bases that match TRBD1. CDR1 LNHDA and CDR2 SQIVND come from the germline V gene (reference sequence). CDR3 length: 16 amino acids. V lost 6 bases to trimming and J lost 5 bases; unmatched junction nucleotides: 14. The full variable domain, completed using reference TRBV19 and TRBJ2-7, is DGGITQSPKYLFRKEGQNVTLSCEQNLNHDAMYWYRQDPGQGLRLIYYSQIVNDFQKGDIAEGYSVSREKKESFPLTVTSAQKNPTAFYLCASRPPGQGNVDEQYFGPGTRLTVT.

The J gene is TRBJ2-1, the V gene TRBV10-3; D possibly corresponds to TRBD1 (5 bases). The germline CDR1 and CDR2 sequences are ENHRY and SYGVKD. Trimming removed 7 bases from V and 2 bases from J, with 15 bases in between. CDR3 length: 15 amino acids. The CDR3 DNA sequence: TGTGCCATCACGAACGAAGGGGCTACCTACAATGAGCAGTTCTTC. This translates into CAITNEGATYNEQFF.

For this clonotype: Relative to the germline gene, one junction end is altered; a read error may explain this. The chain links TRBV6-5 to TRBJ2-1; D call uncertain. Germline V gene sequence: CDR1 MNHEY, CDR2 SVGAGI. The CDR3 is 12 amino acids. The CDR3 reads CASSYVLNEQVF. The CDR3 DNA follows: TGTGCCAGCAGTTACGTCCTCAATGAGCAGGTCTTC.

This clonotype was seen repeatedly, ten times or more. J is TRBJ2-1 and V is TRBV14; 8 bases map to TRBD1. The CDR3 is made up of 15 amino acids. The V segment lost 0 bases and the J segment 9 bases; nucleotides outside the gene matches: 7. Germline-derived CDR1 and CDR2 are SGHDN and FVKESK. The CDR3 sequence: CASSQDGWTGSEQFF. CDR3 nucleotides: TGTGCCAGCAGCCAAGATGGCTGGACAGGGAGTGAGCAGTTCTTC.

This clonotype was seen at least ten times. The genes are TRBV9 and TRBJ2-6; D is perhaps TRBD2 (6 bases). The CDR3 contains 18 residues. Trimming removed 3 bases from V and 2 bases from J, with 18 bases in between. CDR1 and CDR2 (germline): SGDLS, YYNGEE. The CDR3 is CASSEPVRGAPGANVLTF. The CDR3 region has the DNA TGTGCCAGCAGCGAACCAGTGCGGGGTGCCCCTGGGGCCAACGTCCTGACTTTC.

In its sample, this clonotype was seen once. This chain uses TRBV7-9 with TRBJ2-2; TRBD1 aligns across 9 bases. CDR3 size: 15 residues. Trimming removed 5 bases from V and 11 bases from J; junction bases left unmatched: 12. Germline V gene sequence: CDR1 SEHNR, CDR2 FQNEAQ (reference sequence). The chain's CDR3 is CASSTGTGWTIELFF. In nucleotides, the CDR3 is TGTGCCAGCAGCACCGGGACAGGGTGGACCATAGAGCTGTTTTTT.

This clonotype has ten or more counts. V usage is TRBV7-8 and J usage is TRBJ2-3, with 9 nucleotides matching TRBD1. Per germline, CDR1 SGHVS and CDR2 FQNEAQ. The CDR3 spans 16 residues. The ends lost 4 bases at V and 2 bases at J; junction bases unmatched: 7. The CDR3 is CASSWYRGRPTDTQYF. Written as DNA, the CDR3 is TGTGCCAGCAGCTGGTACAGGGGGCGCCCCACAGATACGCAGTATTTT.

The CDR3 spells CATVRDGNNEKLFF. The DNA of the CDR3 is TGTGCCACCGTCCGGGACGGCAATAATGAAAAACTGTTTTTT. The rearrangement joins TRBV15 to TRBJ1-4; D is perhaps TRBD1 (5 bases). The CDR3 loop spans 14 amino acids. Trimming stripped 8 bases from V and 4 bases from J, with 14 bases between. In germline, CDR1 is LNHNV, CDR2 YYDKDF (reference sequence).

A single count supports this clonotype. This chain joins TRBV14 and TRBJ2-3; the D gene is possibly TRBD2 (6 bases). The CDR3 has 15 amino acids. The V gene's germline CDR1 is SGHDN and CDR2 FVKESK. The germline V and J ends were trimmed by 6 bases and 0 bases, with 13 bases remaining between them. The DNA of the CDR3 is TGTGCCAGCAGGTTGGGACTCCTTAGCACAGATACGCAGTATTTT. Protein: CASRLGLLSTDTQYF.

The sample holds one count of this clonotype. This could be a read error, since a much larger clone is one nucleotide away. The conserved closing phenylalanine or tryptophan is absent in this CDR3, likely reflecting a read error. V gene TRBV6-1 combines with J gene TRBJ1-1; D call uncertain. The germline V gene has CDR1 MNHNS and CDR2 SASEGT. Trimming stripped 6 bases from V and 0 bases from J, with 8 bases between. There are 13 residues in the CDR3. CDR3 in amino acids: CASSPGLNTEAFL. The CDR3, as DNA: TGTGCCAGCAGCCCAGGACTGAACACTGAAGCTTTCCTT.

This clonotype was counted a single time. The V gene is TRBV2, the J gene TRBJ2-5; TRBD1 aligns across 9 bases. V gave up 6 bases and J gave up 3 bases; unmatched junction bases: 8. This CDR3 is built from 15 residues. Germline-derived CDR1 and CDR2 are SNHLY and FYNNEI. The CDR3 sequence: CASSLQGQGKETQYF. The CDR3 coding sequence is TGTGCCAGCAGCCTCCAGGGACAGGGAAAAGAGACCCAGTACTTC.

The CDR3 nucleotides are TGCAGCGTTGAAGAACTAGCGGGAGAAAGGGAGCAGTTCTTC. It encodes CSVEELAGEREQFF. The V call is TRBV29-1, the J call TRBJ2-1, with 11 bases fitting TRBD2. The CDR3 extends over 14 amino acids. Trimming at V came to 0 bases and at J to 10 bases, leaving 5 bases not matched to a gene. Germline V CDR1 and CDR2: SQVTM, ANQGSEA.

The chain couples TRBV5-4 to TRBJ1-1; tentatively, D is TRBD1 (5 bases). There are 14 residues in the CDR3. The germline gives CDR1 SGHNT, CDR2 YYREEE (reference sequence). Trimming shortened V by 2 bases and J by 4 bases, and 12 bases separated the two germline ends. The DNA for the CDR3 is TGTGCCAGCAGCTTTAGGGCAGGGATCACTGAAGCTTTCTTT. It codes for CASSFRAGITEAFF. The complete variable domain, with remaining parts taken from reference TRBV5-4 and TRBJ1-1, reads ETGVTQSPTHLIKTRGQQVTLRCSSQSGHNTVSWYQQALGQGPQFIFQYYREEENGRGNFPPRFSGLQFPNYSSELNVNALELDDSALYLCASSFRAGITEAFFGQGTRLTVV.

The gene calls are TRBV7-8 and TRBJ2-7; D possibly corresponds to TRBD1 (6 bases). The CDR3 spans 14 residues. The V end was cut by 7 bases, the J end by 1 base, with 14 bases between. Germline CDR1 SGHVS, CDR2 FQNEAQ. The CDR3 DNA reads as TGTGCCAGCACTCTAGGGGGTTATTCCTACGAGCAGTACTTC. Its protein product is CASTLGGYSYEQYF.

As concerns this clonotype: This CDR3 fails to terminate in the conserved phenylalanine or tryptophan, so it likely reflects a read error. No DNA is shown, since the ends of the CDR3 on it are uncertain; the CDR3 is the one TCRdb lists. This chain uses TRBV7-9 with TRBJ1-6. The V gene's germline CDR1 is SEHNR and CDR2 FQNEAQ (reference sequence). The CDR3 totals 10 residues, both ends included. The CDR3 sequence is CASSLFPGTS.

The chain links TRBV27 to TRBJ2-5, with D unresolved. V gave up 2 bases and J gave up 4 bases, with 11 bases separating them. Per the germline V gene, CDR1 is MNHEY and CDR2 is SMNVEV (reference sequence). The CDR3 contains 14 residues. CDR3 sequence reads: CASSLTAEGETQYF. Written as DNA, the CDR3 is TGTGCCAGCAGTTTAACGGCCGAAGGAGAGACCCAGTACTTC.

Many counts were recorded for this clonotype. The chain joins TRBV12-3 or TRBV12-4 to TRBJ2-5, with D maybe TRBD2 (7 bases). V gave up 6 bases and J gave up 1 base, with 12 bases separating them. This CDR3 is 14 amino acids long. The CDR3 loop reads CASSLGGPQETQYF. Written as DNA, the CDR3 is TGTGCCAGCAGCCTCGGGGGGCCCCAAGAGACCCAGTACTTC.

This clonotype was observed many times. V is TRBV9 and J is TRBJ2-3; 9 bases match TRBD2. V shed 4 bases, J shed 3 bases, and the junction held 9 bases outside the gene matches. The germline V gene encodes CDR1 SGDLS and CDR2 YYNGEE. This CDR3 is 16 amino acids long. For the CDR3, the DNA is TGTGCCAGCAGCCTTAGCCGGACTAGCGTTACAGATACGCAGTATTTT. As protein: CASSLSRTSVTDTQYF.

This clonotype was found many times. J is TRBJ2-2 and V is TRBV19; D could derive from TRBD1 or TRBD2 (7 bases each). CDR1 is LNHDA and CDR2 is SQIVND in the germline V gene (reference sequence). Deletions cut 2 bases from V and 6 bases from J, with 10 bases between. This CDR3 is 14 amino acids long. The CDR3 sequence is CASSIQGGSGELFF. In DNA, the CDR3 is TGTGCCAGTAGTATACAGGGGGGGTCCGGGGAGCTGTTTTTT.

J is TRBJ2-7 and V is TRBV19; no definite D call. The CDR3 totals 14 residues. Trimming stripped 3 bases from V and 6 bases from J, with 15 bases between. CDR1 and CDR2 from the germline V gene are LNHDA and SQIVND (reference sequence). CDR3 region: CASSIGPGLAEQYF. The CDR3 DNA sequence: TGTGCCAGTAGTATTGGCCCAGGTTTGGCCGAGCAGTACTTC.

Worth noting for this clonotype: A much bigger clone sits one base away, suggesting this may be a read error. The chain links TRBV30 to TRBJ1-4; D is ambiguous. This CDR3 contains 12 residues. In germline, CDR1 is GTSNPN, CDR2 SVGIG (reference sequence). V lost 4 bases to trimming and J lost 8 bases, with 11 bases between them. CDR3 DNA: TGTGCCTGGATGGTGGTGGGGGAAAAACTGTTTTTT. Amino acid sequence: CAWMVVGEKLFF.

Ten or more counts support this clonotype. J is TRBJ1-2 and V is TRBV7-2, with a weak D call TRBD1 (6 bases). Trimming took off 4 bases at V and 0 bases at J, with 15 bases between the two ends. The CDR3 loop spans 16 amino acids. The germline V gene has CDR1 SGHTA and CDR2 FQGNSA. In DNA form, the CDR3 reads TGTGCCAGCAGCTCCCCTTGGGACAAAACTAACTATGGCTACACCTTC. Its protein product is CASSSPWDKTNYGYTF.

This clonotype has ten or more counts. The gene calls are TRBV7-3 and TRBJ1-2, with D perhaps TRBD1 (5 bases). Germline loops: CDR1 SGHTA, CDR2 FQGTGA. The CDR3 length is 14 residues. Trimming left V 4 bases short and J 8 bases short, with 17 bases between. As DNA, the CDR3 is TGTGCCAGCAGCTCAAATTCGGGGGTCTACGGCTACACCTTC. It encodes CASSSNSGVYGYTF.

This clonotype was seen repeatedly, ten times or more. This chain links TRBV9 with TRBJ2-7; D not resolved. The CDR3 extends over 16 amino acids. From germline, CDR1 is SGDLS and CDR2 YYNGEE. V lost 4 bases to trimming and J lost 4 bases, with 21 bases between them. DNA of the CDR3: TGTGCCAGCAGCACCACTCCGGCAGCCGTGGGTTACGAGCAGTACTTC. It codes for CASSTTPAAVGYEQYF.

CDR3 in DNA: TGCGCCAGCAGTTATAGCGGGGATCGAGATACGCAGTATTTT. Protein product: CASSYSGDRDTQYF. The V and J genes are TRBV10-1 and TRBJ2-3, with 8 bases lining up with TRBD2. The CDR3 runs to 14 residues. The trim removed 5 bases at V and 5 bases at J, leaving 6 bases unmatched. Germline V gene lookup returns CDR1 WNHNN and CDR2 SYGVQD (reference sequence).

The gene calls are TRBV5-5 and TRBJ1-1; 10 bases align to TRBD1. Germline V gives CDR1 SGHKS, CDR2 YYEKEE (reference sequence). Losses at the gene ends were 4 bases for V and 1 base for J; bases not matched to a gene: 7. This CDR3 spans 16 amino acids. DNA of the CDR3: TGTGCCAGCAGCGTTGGGACAGGGGAAGCGAACACTGAAGCTTTCTTT. Its protein product is CASSVGTGEANTEAFF.

The gene calls are TRBV9 and TRBJ1-3; D remains unclear. The CDR3 consists of 20 residues. CDR1 is SGDLS, CDR2 YYNGEE, per germline. Deletions cut 0 bases from V and 2 bases from J, with 24 bases between. CDR3 sequence: CASSVGSSGELSGPGNTIYF. The DNA of the CDR3 is TGTGCCAGCAGCGTAGGTTCATCGGGAGAACTATCGGGTCCTGGAAACACCATATATTTT.

This clonotype showed up many times. The chain combines TRBV11-2 with TRBJ1-6, with 8 bases lining up with TRBD1. Germline CDR1 is SGHAT and CDR2 is FQNNGV. The CDR3 has 15 amino acids. V shed 2 bases and J 7 bases; nucleotides not matched to a gene: 4. CDR3 loop: CASSLSTGGNSPLHF. CDR3 in DNA: TGTGCCAGCAGCTTAAGTACAGGGGGAAATTCACCCCTCCACTTT.

This clonotype was detected many times. The chain couples TRBV16 to TRBJ1-2; D is perhaps TRBD1 (5 bases). This CDR3 contains 15 residues. The ends were cut back, 3 bases at V and 8 bases at J, with 19 bases in the middle. The germline V gene encodes CDR1 KGHSY and CDR2 FQNENV. The CDR3 sequence is CASSQSLGPRDGYTF. The CDR3 coding sequence is TGTGCCAGCAGCCAGTCACTTGGCCCCCGGGACGGCTACACCTTC.

This rearrangement joins TRBV25-1 to TRBJ2-7, with D perhaps matching TRBD2 (7 bases). Trimming stripped 4 bases from V and 2 bases from J, with 18 bases between. The CDR3 runs to 16 residues. Germline V gene lookup returns CDR1 MGHDK and CDR2 SYGVNS. The CDR3 bases are TGTGCCAGCAGTGGGGGGGGCAGGGACATTGCCTACGAGCAGTACTTC. Translated, it gives CASSGGGRDIAYEQYF.

This clonotype was counted at least ten times. This chain connects TRBV7-9 to TRBJ2-3, with TRBD2 matching 10 bases. The CDR3 length is 16 residues. CDR1 is SEHNR, CDR2 FQNEAQ, per germline (reference sequence). The ends lost 1 base at V and 2 bases at J; junction bases unmatched: 3. The chain's CDR3 is CASSLVLAGSTDTQYF. The CDR3, as DNA: TGTGCCAGCAGCTTAGTACTAGCGGGGTCCACAGATACGCAGTATTTT.

This clonotype was counted at least ten times. The rearrangement joins TRBV19 to TRBJ1-2; weak D call: TRBD1 (5 bases). The V gene lost 2 bases and the J gene lost 5 bases, with 18 bases spanning the gap. Per the germline V gene, CDR1 is LNHDA and CDR2 is SQIVND (reference sequence). The CDR3 runs 16 residues. The CDR3 protein is CASSIPGGTLPYGYTF. The CDR3 DNA reads TGTGCCAGTAGTATACCCGGGGGTACGCTTCCATATGGCTACACCTTC. Full variable domain (missing parts from reference TRBV19 and TRBJ1-2): DGGITQSPKYLFRKEGQNVTLSCEQNLNHDAMYWYRQDPGQGLRLIYYSQIVNDFQKGDIAEGYSVSREKKESFPLTVTSAQKNPTAFYLCASSIPGGTLPYGYTFGSGTRLTVV.